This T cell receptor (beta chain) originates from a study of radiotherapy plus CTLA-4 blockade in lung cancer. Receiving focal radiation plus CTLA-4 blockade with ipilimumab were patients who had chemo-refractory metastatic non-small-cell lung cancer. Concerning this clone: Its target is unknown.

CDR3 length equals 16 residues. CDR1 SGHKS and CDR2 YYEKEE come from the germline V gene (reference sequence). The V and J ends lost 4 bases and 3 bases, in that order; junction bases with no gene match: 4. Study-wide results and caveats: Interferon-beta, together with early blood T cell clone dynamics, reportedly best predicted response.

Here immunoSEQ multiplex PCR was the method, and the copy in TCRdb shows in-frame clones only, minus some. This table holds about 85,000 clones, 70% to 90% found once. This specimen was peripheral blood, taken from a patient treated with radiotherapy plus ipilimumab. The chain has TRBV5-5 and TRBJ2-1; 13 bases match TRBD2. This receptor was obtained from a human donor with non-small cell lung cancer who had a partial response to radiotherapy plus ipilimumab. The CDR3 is CASSHGTSGNYNEQFF. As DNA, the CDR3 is TGTGCCAGCAGCCACGGGACTAGCGGGAACTACAATGAGCAGTTCTTC.